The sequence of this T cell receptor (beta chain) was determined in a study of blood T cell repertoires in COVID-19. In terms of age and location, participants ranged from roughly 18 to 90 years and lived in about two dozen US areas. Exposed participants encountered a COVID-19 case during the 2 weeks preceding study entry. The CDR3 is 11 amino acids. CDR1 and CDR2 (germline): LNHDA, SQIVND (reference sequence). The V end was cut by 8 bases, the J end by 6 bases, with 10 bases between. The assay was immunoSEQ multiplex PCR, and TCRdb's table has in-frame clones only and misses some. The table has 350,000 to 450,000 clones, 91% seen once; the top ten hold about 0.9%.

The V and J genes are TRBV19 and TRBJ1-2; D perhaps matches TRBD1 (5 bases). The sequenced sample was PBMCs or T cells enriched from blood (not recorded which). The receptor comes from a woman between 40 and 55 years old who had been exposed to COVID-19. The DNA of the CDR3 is TGTGCCAGTCAAACGGGGGATGGCTACACCTTC. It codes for CASQTGDGYTF.